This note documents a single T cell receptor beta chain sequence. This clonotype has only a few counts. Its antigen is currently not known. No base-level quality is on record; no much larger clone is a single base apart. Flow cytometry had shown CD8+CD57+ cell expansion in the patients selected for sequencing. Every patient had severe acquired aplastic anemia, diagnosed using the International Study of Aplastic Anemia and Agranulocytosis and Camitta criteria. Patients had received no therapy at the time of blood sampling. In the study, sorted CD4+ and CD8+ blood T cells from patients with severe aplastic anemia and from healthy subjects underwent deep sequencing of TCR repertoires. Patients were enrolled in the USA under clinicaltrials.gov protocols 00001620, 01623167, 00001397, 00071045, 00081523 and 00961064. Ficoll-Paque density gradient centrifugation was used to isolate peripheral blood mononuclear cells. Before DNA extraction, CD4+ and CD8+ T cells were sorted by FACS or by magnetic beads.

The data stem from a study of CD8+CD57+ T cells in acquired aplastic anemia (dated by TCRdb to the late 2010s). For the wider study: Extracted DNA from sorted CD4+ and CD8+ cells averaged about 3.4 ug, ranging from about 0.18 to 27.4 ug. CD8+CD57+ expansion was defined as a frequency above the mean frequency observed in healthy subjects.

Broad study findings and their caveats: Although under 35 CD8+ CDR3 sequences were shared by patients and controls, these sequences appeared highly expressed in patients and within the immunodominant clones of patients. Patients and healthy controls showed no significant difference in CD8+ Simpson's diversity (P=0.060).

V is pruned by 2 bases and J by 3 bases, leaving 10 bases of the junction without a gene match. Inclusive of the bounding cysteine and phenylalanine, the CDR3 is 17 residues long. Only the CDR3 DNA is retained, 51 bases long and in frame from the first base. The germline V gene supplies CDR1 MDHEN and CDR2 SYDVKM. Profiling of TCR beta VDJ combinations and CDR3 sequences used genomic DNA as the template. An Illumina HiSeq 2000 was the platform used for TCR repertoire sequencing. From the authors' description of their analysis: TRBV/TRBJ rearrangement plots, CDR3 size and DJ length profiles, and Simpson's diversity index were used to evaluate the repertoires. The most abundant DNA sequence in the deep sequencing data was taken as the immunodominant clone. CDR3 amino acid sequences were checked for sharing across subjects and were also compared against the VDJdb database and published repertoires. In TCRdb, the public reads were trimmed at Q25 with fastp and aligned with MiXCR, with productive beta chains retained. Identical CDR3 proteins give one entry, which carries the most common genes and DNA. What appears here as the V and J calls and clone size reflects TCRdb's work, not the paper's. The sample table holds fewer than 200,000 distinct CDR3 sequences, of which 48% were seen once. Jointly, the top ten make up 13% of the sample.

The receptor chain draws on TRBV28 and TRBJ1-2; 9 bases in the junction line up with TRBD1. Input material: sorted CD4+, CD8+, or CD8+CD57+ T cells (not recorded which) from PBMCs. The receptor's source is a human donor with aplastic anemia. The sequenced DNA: TGTGCCAGCAGTTTAGGGACAGGGAGGGGGAGGTACTATGGCTACACCTTC. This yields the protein CASSLGTGRGRYYGYTF.